A single sample is the source of the 14 T cell receptor beta chains below, sequenced in a study of CD8+ T cells in alopecia areata. RNA was extracted and reverse transcribed into cDNA as the sequencing template. Here immunoSEQ multiplex PCR was the method, and the copy in TCRdb shows in-frame clones only, minus some. This table has about 110,000 clones, 45% to 60% appearing once. The material sequenced was NKG2D-low CD8+ T cells sorted from blood. These receptors all stem from a human donor with alopecia areata.

This rearrangement joins TRBV4-1 to TRBJ2-5; 10 positions match TRBD2. The germline gives CDR1 MGHRA, CDR2 YSYEKL. This CDR3 spans 17 amino acids. V dropped 1 base and J dropped 5; count of bases not matched to a gene: 10. The CDR3 loop reads CASSQVGAGGPRETQYF. CDR3 nucleotides: TGCGCCAGCAGCCAAGTAGGAGCGGGAGGGCCGAGGGAGACCCAGTACTTC.

The rearrangement uses TRBV12-5 and TRBJ2-1, with D possibly matching TRBD2 (5 bases). The germline gives CDR1 LGHNT, CDR2 FRNRAP. Trimming shortened V by 0 bases and J by 0 bases, and 9 bases separated the two germline ends. The CDR3 totals 16 residues. The CDR3 loop is CASGLVGTSSYNEQFF. The CDR3 nucleotides read TGTGCTAGTGGTTTGGTAGGAACTAGCTCCTACAATGAGCAGTTCTTC.

The CDR3 nucleotides are TGTGCCAGCAGCTTAGCCTCGACAGGGGCTGAAGCTTTCTTT. It encodes CASSLASTGAEAFF. The chain carries TRBV7-9 and TRBJ1-1, with TRBD1 matching 8 bases. This CDR3 has 14 amino acids. Germline loops: CDR1 SEHNR, CDR2 FQNEAQ (reference sequence). J was trimmed by 6 bases and V by 0 bases; bases with no gene match: 3.

The chain joins TRBV29-1 to TRBJ2-1; maybe TRBD2 (5 bases). The length of the CDR3 is 13 residues. Germline V lookup: CDR1 SQVTM, CDR2 ANQGSEA. The DNA of the CDR3 is TGCGCCAAGTTGGACTCGGCCGTGGATGAGCAGTTCTTC. This gives the protein CAKLDSAVDEQFF.

The chain links TRBV29-1 to TRBJ2-4; D is unresolved. CDR1 and CDR2 (germline): SQVTM, ANQGSEA. Trimming left V 0 bases short and J 0 bases short, with 12 bases between. The CDR3 totals 16 residues. This CDR3 reads CSVEDHEVLAKNIQYF. The CDR3 bases are TGCAGCGTTGAAGATCACGAGGTTCTAGCCAAAAACATTCAGTACTTC.

The V call is TRBV5-1, the J call TRBJ1-3; the D is unclear. V lost 4 bases to trimming and J lost 0 bases, with 11 bases between them. Germline values: CDR1 SGHRS, CDR2 YFSETQ. The CDR3 is made up of 15 amino acids. The CDR3 coding sequence is TGCGCCAGCAGCCCCGACACGAGCTCTGGAAACACCATATATTTT. The encoded protein is CASSPDTSSGNTIYF. The variable domain in full, with the rest retrieved from reference TRBV5-1 and TRBJ1-3, is KAGVTQTPRYLIKTRGQQVTLSCSPISGHRSVSWYQQTPGQGLQFLFEYFSETQRNKGNFPGRFSGRQFSNSRSEMNVSTLELGDSALYLCASSPDTSSGNTIYFGEGSWLTVV.

The V gene is TRBV5-5, the J gene TRBJ1-1; D might be TRBD1 (6 bases). V was cut by 0 bases and J by 8 bases, with 14 bases left in between. This CDR3 comprises 14 residues. In germline, CDR1 is SGHKS, CDR2 YYEKEE (reference sequence). This CDR3 is CASSLVLTGMEAFF. The DNA for the CDR3 is TGTGCCAGCAGCTTGGTCTTAACAGGGATGGAAGCTTTCTTT.

This clone has only a few counts. The rearrangement links TRBV28 to TRBJ1-2; D is unresolved. Germline V gene data show CDR1 as MDHEN and CDR2 as SYDVKM. The CDR3 extends over 14 amino acids. Trimming removed 2 bases at V and 1 base at J, with 8 bases between. The CDR3 bases are TGTGCCAGCAGTTTAAATCCCAGTAACTATGGCTACACCTTC. Amino acid sequence: CASSLNPSNYGYTF.

This clone was seen a single time. The rearrangement uses TRBV5-6 and TRBJ2-7; either TRBD1 or TRBD2 may supply D (5 bases each). The length of the CDR3 is 14 residues. Germline assignment: CDR1 SGHDT and CDR2 YYEEEE. V was trimmed by 3 bases and J by 2 bases, leaving 12 bases between them. DNA of the CDR3: TGTGCCAGCAGCTACGGGACGGATACCTACGAGCAGTACTTC. Translated: CASSYGTDTYEQYF.

J is TRBJ2-1 and V is TRBV27; 7 positions match TRBD1. Germline V gene data show CDR1 as MNHEY and CDR2 as SMNVEV (reference sequence). The CDR3 spans 18 residues. J gave up 0 bases and V 6 bases, and 14 bases lay outside the gene matches. In nucleotides, the CDR3 is TGTGCCAGCAGGGAGTTAAAGGGACAGCCGAGCTCCTACAATGAGCAGTTCTTC. Translating it yields CASRELKGQPSSYNEQFF.

This clone was detected only a few times. This rearrangement joins TRBV19 to TRBJ2-7, with a possible D match to TRBD2 (6 bases). Germline V gene sequence: CDR1 LNHDA, CDR2 SQIVND (reference sequence). There are 13 residues in the CDR3. V lost 7 bases and J lost 2, with 12 bases in between. The CDR3 region has the DNA TGTGCCAGTATCGGAGGGGTCCCCTACGAGCAGTACTTC. This encodes CASIGGVPYEQYF.

This chain connects TRBV9 to TRBJ2-2; 7 nucleotides agree with TRBD2. Trimming took 0 bases from V and 4 from J; bases not matched to a gene: 3. Looked up from germline, CDR1 is SGDLS and CDR2 is YYNGEE. CDR3 length equals 15 residues. The CDR3: CASSVGGSSTGELFF. The CDR3 DNA is TGTGCCAGCAGCGTAGGCGGGAGCAGCACCGGGGAGCTGTTTTTT.

The V gene is TRBV28, the J gene TRBJ2-3; tentative D call: TRBD2 (6 bases). CDR3 length: 16 residues. Trimming removed 5 bases at V and 3 bases at J, with 18 bases between. The V gene's germline CDR1 is MDHEN and CDR2 SYDVKM. For the CDR3, the DNA is TGTGCCAGCAGTACGAATGGAGGGATCGGGACAGATACGCAGTATTTT. It encodes CASSTNGGIGTDTQYF.

The V and J genes are TRBV19 and TRBJ1-2, with 7 positions matching TRBD1. The CDR3 is made up of 19 amino acids. Looked up from germline, CDR1 is LNHDA and CDR2 is SQIVND (reference sequence). With 6 bases clipped from V and 0 bases from J, the junction kept 19 bases outside the gene matches. The CDR3 coding sequence is TGTGCCAGTAGCGGGACAGAGACACCTATGACATTCTCTAACTATGGCTACACCTTC. It codes for CASSGTETPMTFSNYGYTF. Variable domain in full (rest from reference TRBV19 and TRBJ1-2): DGGITQSPKYLFRKEGQNVTLSCEQNLNHDAMYWYRQDPGQGLRLIYYSQIVNDFQKGDIAEGYSVSREKKESFPLTVTSAQKNPTAFYLCASSGTETPMTFSNYGYTFGSGTRLTVV.